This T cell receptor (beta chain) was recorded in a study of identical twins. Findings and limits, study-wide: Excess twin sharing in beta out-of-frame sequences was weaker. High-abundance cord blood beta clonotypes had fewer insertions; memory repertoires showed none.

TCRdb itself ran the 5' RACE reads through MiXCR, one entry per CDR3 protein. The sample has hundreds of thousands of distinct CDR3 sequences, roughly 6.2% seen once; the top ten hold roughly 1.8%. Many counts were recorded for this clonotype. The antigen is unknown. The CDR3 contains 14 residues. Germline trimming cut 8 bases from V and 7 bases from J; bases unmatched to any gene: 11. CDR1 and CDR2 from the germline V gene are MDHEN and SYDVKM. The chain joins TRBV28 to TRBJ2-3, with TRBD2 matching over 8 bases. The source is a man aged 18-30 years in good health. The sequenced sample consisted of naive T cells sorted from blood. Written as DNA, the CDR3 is TGTGCCAGCGGGGGAGGCGGGAGGTGGAATACGCAGTATTTT. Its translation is CASGGGGRWNTQYF.